This TCR beta chain derives from a study of PD-1 blockade in classical Hodgkin lymphoma. The wider study: Intravenous nivolumab at 3 mg/kg was given to patients every 2 weeks.

The germline V gene encodes CDR1 MNHEY and CDR2 SVGAGI. Trimming shortened V by 2 bases and J by 12 bases, and 8 bases separated the two germline ends. CDR3 length: 11 residues. The study's findings and limits: Repertoire difference causes, possibly disease activity or prior therapy, remain undefined.

Each patient experienced a relapse that followed autologous stem cell transplantation, and brentuximab vedotin exposure varied. Assay: immunoSEQ multiplex PCR; the TCRdb copy retains only in-frame clones and omits some. The data contain 26,000 or so clones, approximately 67% of them singletons. Concerning this clone itself: Its matching antigen is unknown.

The chain is built from TRBV6-5 and TRBJ2-1; no reliable D call. Source: peripheral blood mononuclear cells (PBMCs), taken before the second cycle of nivolumab. The receptor was derived from a human donor with classical Hodgkin lymphoma. As DNA, the CDR3 is TGTGCCAGCAGTTACGGTCAAGGGCAGTTCTTC. It translates to CASSYGQGQFF.